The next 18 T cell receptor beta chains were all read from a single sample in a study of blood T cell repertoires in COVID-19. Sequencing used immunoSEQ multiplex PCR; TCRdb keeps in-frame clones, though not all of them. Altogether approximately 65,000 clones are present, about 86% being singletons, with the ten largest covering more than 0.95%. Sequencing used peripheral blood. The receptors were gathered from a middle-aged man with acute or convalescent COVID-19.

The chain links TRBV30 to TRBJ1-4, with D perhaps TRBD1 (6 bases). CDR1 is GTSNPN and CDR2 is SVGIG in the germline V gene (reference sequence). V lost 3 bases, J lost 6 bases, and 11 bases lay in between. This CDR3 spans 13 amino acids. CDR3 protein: CAWSSDSHEKLFF. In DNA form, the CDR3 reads TGTGCCTGGAGCTCGGACAGTCATGAAAAACTGTTTTTT.

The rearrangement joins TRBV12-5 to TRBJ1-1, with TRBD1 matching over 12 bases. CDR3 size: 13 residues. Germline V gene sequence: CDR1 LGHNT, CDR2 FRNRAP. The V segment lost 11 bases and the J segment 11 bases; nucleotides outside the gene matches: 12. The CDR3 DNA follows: TGTGCTTCCCGGTGGGACAGGGGGCTTTTTGCTTTCTTT. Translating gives CASRWDRGLFAFF.

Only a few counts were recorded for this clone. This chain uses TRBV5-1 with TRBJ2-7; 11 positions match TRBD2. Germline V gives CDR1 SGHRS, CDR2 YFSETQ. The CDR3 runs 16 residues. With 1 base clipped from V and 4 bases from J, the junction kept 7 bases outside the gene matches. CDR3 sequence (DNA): TGCGCCAGCAGCTTGTTCTATAGCGGGGGGGCGTACGAGCAGTACTTC. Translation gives CASSLFYSGGAYEQYF.

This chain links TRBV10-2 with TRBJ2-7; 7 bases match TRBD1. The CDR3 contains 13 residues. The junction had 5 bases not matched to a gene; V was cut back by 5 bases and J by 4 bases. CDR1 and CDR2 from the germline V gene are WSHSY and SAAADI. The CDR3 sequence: CASSQRDSYEQYF. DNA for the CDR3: TGCGCCAGCAGTCAACGGGACAGTTACGAGCAGTACTTC.

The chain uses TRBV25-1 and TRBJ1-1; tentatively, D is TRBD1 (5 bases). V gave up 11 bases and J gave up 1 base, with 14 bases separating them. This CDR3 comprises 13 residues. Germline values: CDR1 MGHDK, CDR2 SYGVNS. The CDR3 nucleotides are TGTGCCTGCCAGGGCAGCTGGAACACTGAAGCTTTCTTT. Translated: CACQGSWNTEAFF. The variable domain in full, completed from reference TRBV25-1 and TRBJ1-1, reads EADIYQTPRYLVIGTGKKITLECSQTMGHDKMYWYQQDPGMELHLIHYSYGVNSTEKGDLSSESTVSRIRTEHFPLTLESARPSHTSQYLCACQGSWNTEAFFGQGTRLTVV.

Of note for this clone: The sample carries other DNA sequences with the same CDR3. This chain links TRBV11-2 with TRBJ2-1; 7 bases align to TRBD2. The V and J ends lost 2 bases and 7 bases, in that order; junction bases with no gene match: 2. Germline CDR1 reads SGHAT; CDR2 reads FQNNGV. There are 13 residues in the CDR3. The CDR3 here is CASSLRRGNEQFF. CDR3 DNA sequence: TGTGCCAGCAGCTTAAGGCGGGGGAATGAGCAGTTCTTC.

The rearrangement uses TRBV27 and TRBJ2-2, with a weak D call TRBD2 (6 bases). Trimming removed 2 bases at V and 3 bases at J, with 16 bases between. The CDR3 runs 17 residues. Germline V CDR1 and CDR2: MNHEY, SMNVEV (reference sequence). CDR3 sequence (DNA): TGTGCCAGCAGTTTAAGGTGGGAGGATTCGGACACCGGGGAGCTGTTTTTT. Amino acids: CASSLRWEDSDTGELFF.

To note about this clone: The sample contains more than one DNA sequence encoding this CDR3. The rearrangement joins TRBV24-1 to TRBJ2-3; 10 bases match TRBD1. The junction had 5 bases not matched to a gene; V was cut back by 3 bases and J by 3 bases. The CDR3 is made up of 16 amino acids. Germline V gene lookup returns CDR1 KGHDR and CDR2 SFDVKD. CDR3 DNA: TGTGCCACCAGTGATCCGGGACAGGGGCCTACAGATACGCAGTATTTT. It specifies CATSDPGQGPTDTQYF.

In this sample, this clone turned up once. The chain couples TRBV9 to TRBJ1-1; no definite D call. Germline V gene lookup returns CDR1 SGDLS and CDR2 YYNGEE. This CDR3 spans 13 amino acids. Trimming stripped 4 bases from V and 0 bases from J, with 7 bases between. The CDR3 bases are TGTGCCAGCAGCCCCCGGGTGAACACTGAAGCTTTCTTT. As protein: CASSPRVNTEAFF.

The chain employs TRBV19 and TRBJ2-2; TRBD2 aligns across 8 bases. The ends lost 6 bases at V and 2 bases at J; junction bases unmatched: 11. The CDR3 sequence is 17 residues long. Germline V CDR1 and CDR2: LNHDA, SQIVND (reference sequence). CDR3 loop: CASSRTTGGVNTGELFF. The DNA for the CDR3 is TGTGCCAGTAGCCGGACCACCGGGGGGGTCAACACCGGGGAGCTGTTTTTT.

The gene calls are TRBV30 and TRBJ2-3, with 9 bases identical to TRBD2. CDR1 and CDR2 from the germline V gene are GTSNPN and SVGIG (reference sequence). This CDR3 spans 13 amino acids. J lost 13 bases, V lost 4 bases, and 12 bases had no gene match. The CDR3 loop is CAWNGSGGLSKYF. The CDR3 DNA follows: TGTGCCTGGAACGGTAGCGGGGGTTTATCGAAGTATTTT.

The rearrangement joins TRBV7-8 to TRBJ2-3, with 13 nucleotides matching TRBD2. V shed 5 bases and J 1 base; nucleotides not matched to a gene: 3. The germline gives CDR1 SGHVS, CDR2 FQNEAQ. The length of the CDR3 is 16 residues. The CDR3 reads CASSPGTSGGTDTQYF. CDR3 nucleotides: TGTGCCAGCAGCCCCGGGACTAGCGGGGGCACAGATACGCAGTATTTT.

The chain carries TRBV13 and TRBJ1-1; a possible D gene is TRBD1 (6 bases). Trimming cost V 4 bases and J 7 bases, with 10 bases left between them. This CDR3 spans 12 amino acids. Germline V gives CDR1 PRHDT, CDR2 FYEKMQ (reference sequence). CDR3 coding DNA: TGTGCCAGCAGCTCAAACAGGGTTGAAGCTTTCTTT. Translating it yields CASSSNRVEAFF.

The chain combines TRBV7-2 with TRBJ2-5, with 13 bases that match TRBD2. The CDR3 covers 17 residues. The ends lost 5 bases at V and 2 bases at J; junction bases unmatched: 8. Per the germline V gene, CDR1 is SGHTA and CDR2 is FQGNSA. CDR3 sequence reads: CASSLRLAGGNQETQYF. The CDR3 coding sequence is TGTGCCAGCAGCCTCCGACTAGCGGGGGGAAATCAAGAGACCCAGTACTTC.

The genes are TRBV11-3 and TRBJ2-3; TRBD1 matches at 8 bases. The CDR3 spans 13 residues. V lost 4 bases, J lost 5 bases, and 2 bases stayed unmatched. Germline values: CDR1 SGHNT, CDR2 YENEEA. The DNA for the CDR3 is TGTGCCAGCAGCTCGACAGGGGAAGATACGCAGTATTTT. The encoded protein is CASSSTGEDTQYF.

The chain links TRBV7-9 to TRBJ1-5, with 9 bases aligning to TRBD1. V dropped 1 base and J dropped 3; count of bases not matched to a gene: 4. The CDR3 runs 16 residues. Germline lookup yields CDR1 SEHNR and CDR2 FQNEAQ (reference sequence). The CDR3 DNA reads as TGTGCCAGCAGCTTAGTGGACAGGGGATCCAATCAGCCCCAGCATTTT. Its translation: CASSLVDRGSNQPQHF.

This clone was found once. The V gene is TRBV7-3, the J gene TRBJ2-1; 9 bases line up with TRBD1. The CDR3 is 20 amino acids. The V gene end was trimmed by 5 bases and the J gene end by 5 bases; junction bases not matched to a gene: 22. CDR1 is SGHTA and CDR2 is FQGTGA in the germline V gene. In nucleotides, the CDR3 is TGTGCCAGCAGCCCCCATCGCGGGACAGGGCAACGTACGCAGGACAATGAGCAGTTCTTC. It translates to CASSPHRGTGQRTQDNEQFF.

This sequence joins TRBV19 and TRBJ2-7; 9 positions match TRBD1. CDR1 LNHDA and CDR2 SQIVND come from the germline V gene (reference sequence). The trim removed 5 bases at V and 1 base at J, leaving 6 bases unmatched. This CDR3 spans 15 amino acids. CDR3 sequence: CASSFAGQGSYEQYF. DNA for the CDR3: TGTGCCAGTAGTTTTGCGGGACAGGGATCCTACGAGCAGTACTTC.